This TCR beta chain was found in a study of T cell responses to AZD1222 COVID-19 vaccine. Study observations and caveats: Just 5 to 7 people given AZD1222 tested seropositive at baseline. Nearly half of spike-specific TCRs reportedly target variant regions that are unmutated in the B.1.351 and B.1.1.7 variants.

V shed 1 base and J 3 bases; nucleotides not matched to a gene: 0. The CDR3 spans 13 residues. CDR1 is SGHDN and CDR2 is FVKESK in the germline V gene. Concerning this clone: The antigen is undetermined.

This table comes from immunoSEQ multiplex PCR, and its TCRdb copy is limited to in-frame clones, with some not included. This table has about 110,000 clones, 85% to 95% appearing once. The sample was peripheral blood, taken on day 0 of AZD1222 vaccination. The receptor comes from an adult in good health. This chain joins TRBV14 and TRBJ2-7, with 7 bases matching TRBD2. The CDR3 region has the DNA TGTGCCAGCAGCCAAGGGGGGGGCTACGAGCAGTACTTC. Its translation is CASSQGGGYEQYF. The full variable domain, in which reference TRBV14 and TRBJ2-7 provide the parts outside the CDR3, is EAGVTQFPSHSVIEKGQTVTLRCDPISGHDNLYWYRRVMGKEIKFLLHFVKESKQDESGMPNNRFLAERTGGTYSTLKVQPAELEDSGVYFCASSQGGGYEQYFGPGTRLTVT.